The present entry profiles one T cell receptor (beta chain) with its context. Antigen specificity is unknown. Germline V gene lookup returns CDR1 SGHVS and CDR2 FNYEAQ. After removal of 5 bases from V and 5 bases from J, the junction contained 2 bases not matched to a gene. This CDR3 contains 13 residues. The source of the sample is a study of OX40 agonist ivuxolimab in advanced cancers. Study observations and caveats: Average numbers of expanded clones were greater in CD8+ T cells than in CD4+.

Clones were read by immunoSEQ multiplex PCR, and TCRdb kept only the in-frame ones, dropping some. Among about 79,000 clones, 86% were seen once, and the ten largest hold roughly 0.9%. The sample in question was CD4+ or CD8+ T cells sorted from blood, obtained in a trial of the OX40 agonist ivuxolimab. The origin of this receptor is an adult with an advanced solid tumor such as melanoma, head and neck, liver or kidney cancer. The V call is TRBV7-6, the J call TRBJ1-1; 10 positions match TRBD1. CDR3 residues: CASSRQGATEAFF. The CDR3 nucleotides read TGTGCCAGCAGCCGACAGGGGGCTACTGAAGCTTTCTTT. Supplemented by reference TRBV7-6 and TRBJ1-1, the full variable domain reads GAGVSQSPRYKVTKRGQDVALRCDPISGHVSLYWYRQALGQGPEFLTYFNYEAQQDKSGLPNDRFSAERPEGSISTLTIQRTEQRDSAMYRCASSRQGATEAFFGQGTRLTVV.